These 24 T cell receptor beta chains originate from one sample sequenced in a study of preoperative IRX-2 immunotherapy in early breast cancer. Treatment specified: preoperative locoregional IRX-2 cytokine immunotherapy. Only in-frame clones appear in the TCRdb table, and some are missing; sequencing was by immunoSEQ multiplex PCR. The sample gives roughly 99,000 clones, just over 85% of which show up once; roughly 2% is in the top ten. Sample: tumor tissue, taken after IRX-2 immunotherapy. The receptors were gathered from a human donor with breast cancer.

V usage is TRBV19 and J usage is TRBJ1-4; the match to TRBD1 covers 7 bases. CDR1 LNHDA and CDR2 SQIVND come from the germline V gene (reference sequence). The CDR3 runs 14 residues. The junction had 8 bases not matched to a gene; V was cut back by 6 bases and J by 7 bases. The CDR3 region is CASRQGEVGEKLFF. CDR3 in DNA: TGTGCCAGTAGGCAGGGGGAAGTGGGTGAAAAACTGTTTTTT. Full variable domain (remainder filled in from reference TRBV19 and TRBJ1-4): DGGITQSPKYLFRKEGQNVTLSCEQNLNHDAMYWYRQDPGQGLRLIYYSQIVNDFQKGDIAEGYSVSREKKESFPLTVTSAQKNPTAFYLCASRQGEVGEKLFFGSGTQLSVL.

The chain couples TRBV11-3 to TRBJ2-2, with D tentatively TRBD1 or TRBD2 (5 bases each). The CDR3 totals 15 residues. The germline V gene has CDR1 SGHNT and CDR2 YENEEA. The V gene lost 3 bases and the J gene lost 1 base, with 9 bases spanning the gap. The CDR3 loop reads CASSFTGGNTGELFF. The CDR3 coding sequence is TGTGCCAGCAGCTTTACAGGAGGGAACACCGGGGAGCTGTTTTTT.

This chain uses TRBV6-8 with TRBJ1-1; TRBD1 aligns across 7 bases. Germline CDR1 is MNHGY and CDR2 is SAAAGT. CDR3 length: 13 amino acids. V dropped 9 bases and J dropped 5; count of bases not matched to a gene: 9. The CDR3, as DNA: TGTGCCAGTTATGACAGGGTCCTAACTGAAGCTTTCTTT. It is translated as CASYDRVLTEAFF.

CDR3 sequence reads: CASSLVQLSGANVLTF. CDR3 nucleotides: TGTGCCAGCAGTTTAGTACAGCTCTCTGGGGCCAACGTCCTGACTTTC. V is TRBV2 and J is TRBJ2-6; D not resolved. Germline loops: CDR1 SNHLY, CDR2 FYNNEI. The CDR3 consists of 16 residues. Trimming cost V 5 bases and J 0 bases, with 11 bases left between them.

The V call is TRBV29-1, the J call TRBJ1-1; tentatively, D is TRBD1 (6 bases). V lost 4 bases and J lost 5, with 23 bases in between. Per germline, CDR1 SQVTM and CDR2 ANQGSEA. This CDR3 spans 16 amino acids. Here the CDR3 DNA reads TGCAGCGTTGTAGGACAGCGGGGAAGAAGAACGACTGAAGCTTTCTTT. Amino acid sequence: CSVVGQRGRRTTEAFF.

The chain joins TRBV18 to TRBJ1-4, with unresolved D. The CDR3 is made up of 15 amino acids. Germline CDR1 and CDR2: KGHSH and LQKENI. Deletions cut 1 base from V and 3 bases from J, with 9 bases between. The CDR3, as DNA: TGTGCCAGCTCACCACAGATAGAACCTAATGAAAAACTGTTTTTT. Translating it yields CASSPQIEPNEKLFF.

The chain employs TRBV30 and TRBJ1-4; 9 bases line up with TRBD1. CDR3 length equals 14 residues. V shed 2 bases and J 8 bases; nucleotides not matched to a gene: 6. In germline, CDR1 is GTSNPN, CDR2 SVGIG (reference sequence). CDR3 DNA: TGTGCCTGGAGTCCGGGACAGGGAGAAGAAAAACTGTTTTTT. Its translation: CAWSPGQGEEKLFF.

The chain recombines TRBV6-8 with TRBJ1-5; D call uncertain. The germline gives CDR1 MNHGY, CDR2 SAAAGT. The CDR3 loop spans 14 amino acids. Trimming took 3 bases from V and 8 from J, leaving 14 bases between them. The CDR3 sequence is CASSYWESDKPQHF. CDR3 nucleotide sequence: TGTGCCAGCAGTTATTGGGAAAGCGACAAGCCCCAGCATTTT.

The CDR3, as DNA: TGTGCCAGCAGTTCAAGATGGGAGTCCCGCCCTGAAGCTTTCTTT. This codes for CASSSRWESRPEAFF. This chain links TRBV28 with TRBJ1-1, with D unclear. V dropped 4 bases and J dropped 6 bases, with 18 bases sitting between them. CDR3 length: 15 amino acids. Germline V gene data show CDR1 as MDHEN and CDR2 as SYDVKM. Full variable domain (rest looked up from reference TRBV28 and TRBJ1-1): DVKVTQSSRYLVKRTGEKVFLECVQDMDHENMFWYRQDPGLGLRLIYFSYDVKMKEKGDIPEGYSVSREKKERFSLILESASTNQTSMYLCASSSRWESRPEAFFGQGTRLTVV.

The CDR3 sequence is CASSLGGGEFNEQFF. The CDR3, as DNA: TGTGCCAGCAGCTTAGGAGGGGGCGAATTCAATGAGCAGTTCTTC. V is TRBV11-3 and J is TRBJ2-1, with 7 bases lining up with TRBD1. V shed 1 base, J shed 6 bases, and the junction held 6 bases outside the gene matches. Germline V gene data show CDR1 as SGHNT and CDR2 as YENEEA. The CDR3 runs to 15 residues.

The rearrangement joins TRBV18 to TRBJ1-4; 7 bases map to TRBD1. Germline loops: CDR1 KGHSH, CDR2 LQKENI. This CDR3 has 14 residues. The junction had 6 bases not matched to a gene; V was cut back by 3 bases and J by 8 bases. CDR3 amino acids: CASSPPTTGEKLFF. The CDR3 DNA is TGTGCCAGCTCACCCCCCACGACAGGGGAAAAACTGTTTTTT.

The V gene is TRBV12-5, the J gene TRBJ2-3; no definite D call. The V gene lost 0 bases and the J gene lost 6 bases, with 7 bases spanning the gap. Germline loops: CDR1 LGHNT, CDR2 FRNRAP. This CDR3 region has 13 residues. The CDR3 region has the DNA TGTGCTAGTGGTTTGGTAACATCCGATACGCAGTATTTT. Protein sequence: CASGLVTSDTQYF.

The V gene is TRBV23-1, the J gene TRBJ2-1; no clear D. TRBV23-1 belongs to the ORF category, with a function that is uncertain. Trimming pared 0 bases from V and 6 bases from J, leaving 9 bases between. The CDR3 has 14 amino acids. The CDR3 DNA reads as TGCGCCAGCAGTCAATCGTGGCAGAGCAATGAGCAGTTCTTC. It codes for CASSQSWQSNEQFF.

J is TRBJ2-1 and V is TRBV7-6; D is undetermined. This CDR3 is 16 amino acids long. V was clipped by 1 base and J by 0 bases, with 10 bases between them. The germline V gene has CDR1 SGHVS and CDR2 FNYEAQ. CDR3 nucleotides: TGTGCCAGCAGCTTAGGAGCGCCTAGCTCCTACAATGAGCAGTTCTTC. It codes for CASSLGAPSSYNEQFF.

The chain has TRBV10-2 and TRBJ1-5; no clear D. V lost 6 bases and J 7 bases, leaving 16 bases between the germline ends. The CDR3 spans 14 residues. Germline assignment: CDR1 WSHSY and CDR2 SAAADI. The DNA of the CDR3 is TGCGCCAGCAGCCCCGTCGAGGGTGGCCAGCCCCAGCATTTT. This encodes CASSPVEGGQPQHF.

V gene TRBV5-1 combines with J gene TRBJ2-2, with D perhaps matching TRBD1 or TRBD2 (5 bases each). The CDR3 loop spans 16 amino acids. Trimming removed 3 bases at V and 0 bases at J, with 12 bases between. Germline assignment: CDR1 SGHRS and CDR2 YFSETQ. CDR3 coding DNA: TGCGCCAGCAGCTGGGGGAGTGCCGCGAACACCGGGGAGCTGTTTTTT. Translation gives CASSWGSAANTGELFF. The entire variable domain, with the rest obtained from reference TRBV5-1 and TRBJ2-2, is as follows: KAGVTQTPRYLIKTRGQQVTLSCSPISGHRSVSWYQQTPGQGLQFLFEYFSETQRNKGNFPGRFSGRQFSNSRSEMNVSTLELGDSALYLCASSWGSAANTGELFFGEGSRLTVL.

This clone was counted at least ten times. The J gene is TRBJ1-3, the V gene TRBV5-1; D gene unclear. The germline V and J ends were trimmed by 0 bases and 0 bases, with 7 bases remaining between them. This CDR3 is 15 amino acids long. The germline gives CDR1 SGHRS, CDR2 YFSETQ. The CDR3 nucleotides are TGCGCCAGCAGCTTGGCCCCCTACTCTGGAAACACCATATATTTT. Translated, it gives CASSLAPYSGNTIYF.

Written as DNA, the CDR3 is TGCGCCAGCAGCCCAGGACAGGGGGCGCGTCTGGGATATGAAAAACTGTTTTTT. It is translated as CASSPGQGARLGYEKLFF. V usage is TRBV5-1 and J usage is TRBJ1-4, with 11 nucleotides matching TRBD1. Losses at the gene ends were 4 bases for V and 6 bases for J; bases not matched to a gene: 14. The CDR3 sequence is 18 residues long. CDR1 is SGHRS, CDR2 YFSETQ, per germline.

This chain joins TRBV14 and TRBJ2-3; D gene ambiguous. CDR1 and CDR2 (germline): SGHDN, FVKESK. CDR3 length equals 13 residues. V lost 0 bases and J lost 8, with 9 bases in between. The CDR3 DNA reads as TGTGCCAGCAGCCAAGATACCCGAACTACGCAGTATTTT. Encoded protein: CASSQDTRTTQYF.

V and J are TRBV16 and TRBJ1-5; D is uncertain. The CDR3 covers 13 residues. Germline assignment: CDR1 KGHSY and CDR2 FQNENV. V was pared by 2 bases and J by 7 bases, with 9 bases between. CDR3 sequence (DNA): TGTGCCAGCAGCCAAGAAGTGGACCAGCCCCAGCATTTT. Translating gives CASSQEVDQPQHF.

This rearrangement joins TRBV19 to TRBJ2-1; 9 bases line up with TRBD2. The CDR3 has 15 residues. Germline V lookup: CDR1 LNHDA, CDR2 SQIVND (reference sequence). V dropped 7 bases and J dropped 3; count of bases not matched to a gene: 7. In DNA form, the CDR3 reads TGTGCCAGTACGCGGGAGGGGGGGATCTACAATGAGCAGTTCTTC. Encoded protein: CASTREGGIYNEQFF.

In its sample, this clone was seen once. This chain joins TRBV5-1 and TRBJ2-1; TRBD2 is a possible D gene (5 bases). CDR1 SGHRS and CDR2 YFSETQ come from the germline V gene. The CDR3 totals 16 residues. V was pared by 0 bases and J by 1 base, with 11 bases between. The CDR3 DNA reads as TGCGCCAGCAGCTTGGGAACAGCGGCATCCTACAATGAGCAGTTCTTC. Translating gives CASSLGTAASYNEQFF.

The V gene is TRBV6-8, the J gene TRBJ1-4, with 7 bases that match TRBD1. Looked up from germline, CDR1 is MNHGY and CDR2 is SAAAGT. The CDR3 consists of 15 residues. V was clipped by 10 bases and J by 0 bases; unmatched bases: 8. The CDR3 sequence is CAIRRDSSTNEKLFF. The CDR3 bases are TGTGCCATCAGGCGGGACAGCTCAACTAATGAAAAACTGTTTTTT.

V is TRBV28 and J is TRBJ2-5; 8 positions match TRBD1. Unmatched junction bases numbered 6, after V lost 1 base and J lost 5 bases. There are 15 residues in the CDR3. The germline gives CDR1 MDHEN, CDR2 SYDVKM. The CDR3: CASSLSRGRSETQYF. The CDR3 region has the DNA TGTGCCAGCAGTTTATCCAGGGGGCGCTCGGAGACCCAGTACTTC. Looking up the rest from reference TRBV28 and TRBJ2-5 gives the full variable domain: DVKVTQSSRYLVKRTGEKVFLECVQDMDHENMFWYRQDPGLGLRLIYFSYDVKMKEKGDIPEGYSVSREKKERFSLILESASTNQTSMYLCASSLSRGRSETQYFGPGTRLLVL.